This T cell receptor beta chain was identified in a study of Ad26.COV2.S vaccination and SARS-CoV-2 variants. Looking at the study overall: Dosing was one shot or two shots 56 days apart. Findings of the study overall: The analyses of TCR breadth and depth may have understated the size of total T cell responses.

Treatment specified: around 19 received Ad26.COV2.S at low or high dose, single or two shots; about five received placebo; per-sample allocation not given. Vaccine and placebo recipients were sampled on day 63 after the first injection. An Ad26 vector that expressed Wuhan-strain SARS-CoV-2 spike constituted the vaccine. On this clone: As yet, its antigen is unknown.

Some clones are missing from TCRdb's copy, which holds only in-frame ones; the method was immunoSEQ multiplex PCR. The data show roughly 270,000 clones, more than 70% seen once. This sequence was found in a person aged 18 to 65 who received the Ad26.COV2.S COVID-19 vaccine or a placebo. Specimen: peripheral blood, collected in a trial of Ad26.COV2.S vaccine versus placebo.

CDR3 DNA: TGTGCCAGCAGCAGAGCCCAGTTTGACTATGGCTACACCTTC. Amino acids: CASSRAQFDYGYTF. The chain links TRBV7-2 to TRBJ1-2; D unresolved. Trimming took off 5 bases at V and 3 bases at J, with 13 bases between the two ends. Germline loops: CDR1 SGHTA, CDR2 FQGNSA. The CDR3 spans 14 residues.